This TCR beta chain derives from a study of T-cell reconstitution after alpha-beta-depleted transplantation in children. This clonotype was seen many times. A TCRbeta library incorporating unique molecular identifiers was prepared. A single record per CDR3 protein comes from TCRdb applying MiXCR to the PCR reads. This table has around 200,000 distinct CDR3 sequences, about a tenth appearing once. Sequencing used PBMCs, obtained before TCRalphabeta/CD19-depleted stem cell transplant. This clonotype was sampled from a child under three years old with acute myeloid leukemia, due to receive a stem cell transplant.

CDR3 residues: CASSRTSGYEQYF. For the CDR3, the DNA is TGTGCCAGCAGTCGTACTAGCGGCTACGAGCAGTACTTC. This chain uses TRBV12-3 or TRBV12-4 with TRBJ2-7; 8 bases agree with TRBD2. This CDR3 has 13 residues. The junction had 3 bases not matched to a gene; V was cut back by 5 bases and J by 3 bases.